The clone carrying this T cell receptor beta chain was seen just once. Its antigen is as yet unknown. This entry comes from a study of OX40 agonist ivuxolimab in advanced cancers. As for the study in general: It was ivuxolimab, an agonistic anti-OX40 (CD134) antibody, that patients were treated with. Intravenous ivuxolimab at 0.01 to 10 mg/kg was given to patients every 2 weeks. Study conclusions and caveats: Those patients achieving a partial response at 0.1-3.0 mg/kg showed among the lowest clonal expansion. The expanded peripheral T cells' antigen specificity was not determined.

Sequenced by immunoSEQ multiplex PCR; TCRdb stores in-frame clones only, minus some. The sample includes roughly 90,000 clones, less than 95% of them seen just once. The CDR3 loop spans 16 amino acids. Trimming cost V 6 bases and J 2 bases; bases outside gene matches: 12. Germline-derived CDR1 and CDR2 are SNHLY and FYNNEI. The specimen was CD4+ or CD8+ T cells sorted from blood, collected in a trial of the OX40 agonist ivuxolimab. V and J are TRBV2 and TRBJ2-7; 8 bases align to TRBD1. The receptor's source is an adult with an advanced solid tumor such as melanoma, head and neck, liver or kidney cancer. DNA of the CDR3: TGTGCCAGCAGCGCCCCCGGACAGGGCAGTCCCTACGAGCAGTACTTC. It yields the protein CASSAPGQGSPYEQYF.